The TCR beta chain under discussion was sequenced for a study of early T cells in non-severe SARS-CoV-2 infection. The CDR3 is made up of 13 amino acids. CDR1 and CDR2 (germline): DFQATT, SNEGSKA (reference sequence). Trimming at V came to 5 bases and at J to 5 bases, leaving 8 bases not matched to a gene. The protocol attached unique molecular identifiers to individual cDNA molecules. TCRdb passed the 5' RACE reads through MiXCR, listing each CDR3 protein once. The sample contains about 33,000 distinct CDR3 sequences, roughly 5.3% of which appear only once. This clonotype was picked up many times. The antigen is unknown. Overall study results and limits: Anti-spike CD8 responses were favored by VDJdb matching, which missed private and CD4 specificities.

The J gene is TRBJ1-1, the V gene TRBV20-1; TRBD1 aligns across 7 bases. The material sequenced was whole blood. The origin of this receptor is an adult who was a healthcare worker with PCR-confirmed SARS-CoV-2 infection or an uninfected control (not recorded which). CDR3 sequence (DNA): TGCAGTGCTGGTAGACAGGGAAAGACTGAAGCTTTCTTT. It yields the protein CSAGRQGKTEAFF.